The 18 T cell receptor beta chains below were found in one sample sequenced in a study of blood T cells in healthy people across ages. A J-beta primer mix and a sample-barcoded 5' primer were used in a second PCR of about 7 to 12 cycles. TCRdb ran MiXCR on the 5' RACE reads and lists one entry per CDR3 protein. Of around 2 million distinct CDR3 sequences in the sample, about two fifths are singletons; the top ten hold more than 20%. Material for sequencing was blood. The receptor source for this set is a human donor in good health.

J is TRBJ1-3 and V is TRBV7-3, with D possibly matching TRBD1 (5 bases). Germline V CDR1 and CDR2: SGHTA, FQGTGA. V was pared by 1 base and J by 2 bases, with 9 bases between. The CDR3 extends over 15 amino acids. The CDR3, as DNA: TGTGCCAGCAGCTTAAATCCAGGGCCTGGAAACACCATATATTTT. Its protein product is CASSLNPGPGNTIYF.

V usage is TRBV20-1 and J usage is TRBJ2-7, with D possibly being TRBD2 (6 bases). The CDR3 runs 14 residues. V was clipped by 3 bases and J by 3 bases, with 15 bases between them. CDR1 DFQATT and CDR2 SNEGSKA come from the germline V gene (reference sequence). CDR3 loop: CSARGGLNFYEQYF. As DNA, the CDR3 is TGCAGTGCTAGGGGGGGATTGAATTTCTACGAGCAGTACTTC.

The chain joins TRBV7-3 to TRBJ2-4; D may match TRBD1 or TRBD2 (5 bases each). V dropped 2 bases and J dropped 13 bases, with 12 bases sitting between them. CDR1 and CDR2 (germline): SGHTA, FQGTGA. This CDR3 contains 12 residues. The CDR3 is CASSLWGPSQYF. The CDR3 region has the DNA TGTGCCAGCAGCTTATGGGGACCTTCACAGTACTTC.

The chain employs TRBV29-1 and TRBJ1-2, with unresolved D. V was trimmed by 3 bases and J by 8 bases, leaving 10 bases between them. Germline CDR1 is SQVTM and CDR2 is ANQGSEA. The CDR3 has 11 amino acids. CDR3 loop: CSVDTVGGYTF. The CDR3 DNA reads as TGCAGCGTTGATACCGTGGGGGGCTACACCTTC.

V usage is TRBV9 and J usage is TRBJ1-5, with a weak D call TRBD1 (6 bases). The CDR3 contains 15 residues. The V and J ends lost 3 bases and 6 bases respectively, with 16 bases between them. Germline assignment: CDR1 SGDLS and CDR2 YYNGEE. The CDR3 region is CASSAGESVRQPQHF. Here the CDR3 DNA reads TGTGCCAGCAGCGCAGGGGAGTCGGTCCGTCAGCCCCAGCATTTT.

This clonotype was seen ten or more times. V and J are TRBV4-1 and TRBJ2-7, with D unclear. Germline CDR1 reads MGHRA; CDR2 reads YSYEKL. Trimming stripped 6 bases from V and 4 bases from J, with 19 bases between. CDR3 length: 15 amino acids. The CDR3 protein is CASSYDRTATYEQYF. The CDR3 nucleotides read TGCGCCAGCAGTTACGATCGGACGGCTACATACGAGCAGTACTTC.

This clonotype was seen a handful of times. The chain combines TRBV6-2 or TRBV6-3 with TRBJ2-1; TRBD1 matches at 8 bases. Trimming at V came to 4 bases and at J to 7 bases, leaving 15 bases not matched to a gene. The germline V gene encodes CDR1 MNHEY and CDR2 SVGEGT. The CDR3 sequence is 17 residues long. The CDR3 loop reads CASSFTGGPPSGNEQFF. CDR3 coding DNA: TGTGCCAGCAGTTTTACAGGGGGTCCCCCATCGGGGAATGAGCAGTTCTTC.

The chain links TRBV7-2 to TRBJ1-2; no clear D. The CDR3 is made up of 12 amino acids. Germline CDR1 SGHTA, CDR2 FQGNSA. V shed 5 bases and J shed 10 bases, with 14 bases lying between them. CDR3 residues: CASSPQGFYYTF. CDR3 DNA sequence: TGTGCCAGCAGCCCACAAGGGTTTTACTACACCTTC.

About this clonotype itself: Sequence at one end of the junction differs from germline and may be a read error. The rearrangement joins TRBV6-5 to TRBJ1-1; possibly TRBD1 for D (6 bases). The CDR3 extends over 15 amino acids. Per germline, CDR1 MNHEY and CDR2 SVGAGI. The CDR3: CASSYSTGSYTEAFF. The DNA for the CDR3 is TGTGCCAGCAGCTACTCGACAGGATCCTACACTGAAGCTTTCTTT.

J is TRBJ2-1 and V is TRBV28, with 8 bases lining up with TRBD2. The germline V gene has CDR1 MDHEN and CDR2 SYDVKM. V gave up 5 bases and J gave up 5 bases; unmatched junction bases: 8. The CDR3 is made up of 15 amino acids. The chain's CDR3 is CASSLSGLGNNEQFF. DNA of the CDR3: TGTGCCAGCAGTCTCTCGGGACTAGGAAACAATGAGCAGTTCTTC.

V usage is TRBV10-3 and J usage is TRBJ2-3; 7 bases align to TRBD1. The germline V gene encodes CDR1 ENHRY and CDR2 SYGVKD. After removal of 3 bases from V and 4 bases from J, the junction contained 13 bases not matched to a gene. This CDR3 has 17 amino acids. CDR3 amino acids: CAISDQTGTVQSDTQYF. The CDR3 region has the DNA TGTGCCATCAGTGACCAGACCGGGACAGTACAGTCAGATACGCAGTATTTT.

V is TRBV5-1 and J is TRBJ2-5, with 8 bases aligning to TRBD1. Judging by the DNA end, TRBJ2-7 fits better; the J call may be wrong. The CDR3 sequence is 14 residues long. Germline V gives CDR1 SGHRS, CDR2 YFSETQ. CDR3 protein: CASSPRTGIGEQYF. CDR3 bases: TGCGCCAGCAGCCCACGGACAGGGATCGGCGAGCAGTACTTC.

The chain is built from TRBV13 and TRBJ2-7; 7 nucleotides line up with TRBD2. CDR1 is PRHDT and CDR2 is FYEKMQ in the germline V gene (reference sequence). The CDR3 totals 14 residues. The J segment lost 6 bases and the V segment lost 1 base, leaving 6 bases of the junction unmatched. The CDR3, as DNA: TGTGCCAGCAGCTTAGTAGGGAGGGTTGGCGAGCAGTACTTC. Residues: CASSLVGRVGEQYF.

V and J are TRBV20-1 and TRBJ1-5; perhaps TRBD1 as D (6 bases). The CDR3 covers 17 residues. In germline, CDR1 is DFQATT, CDR2 SNEGSKA (reference sequence). The V end was cut by 0 bases, the J end by 0 bases, with 15 bases between. CDR3 sequence reads: CSARDLAGDYSNQPQHF. CDR3 nucleotides: TGCAGTGCTAGAGATCTGGCAGGGGATTATAGCAATCAGCCCCAGCATTTT.

Note on this clonotype: The junction differs from germline at one of its ends, possibly a read error. This chain links TRBV20-1 with TRBJ2-6, with a tentative D call TRBD1 (6 bases). The CDR3 spans 13 residues. CDR1 is DFQATT, CDR2 SNEGSKA, per germline (reference sequence). As DNA, the CDR3 is TGCAGTGCCAGGGGAAACGGGGCCAACGTCCCGACTTTC. As protein: CSARGNGANVPTF.

The chain is built from TRBV12-3 or TRBV12-4 and TRBJ1-1; TRBD1 agrees at 8 bases. With 5 bases clipped from V and 1 base from J, the junction kept 12 bases outside the gene matches. There are 17 residues in the CDR3. This CDR3 reads CASSASIPGQANTEAFF. CDR3 DNA: TGTGCCAGCAGTGCCAGTATTCCGGGACAGGCGAACACTGAAGCTTTCTTT.

This clonotype was recorded a few times. The genes are TRBV25-1 and TRBJ1-5; 8 bases align to TRBD1. From germline, CDR1 is MGHDK and CDR2 SYGVNS. The CDR3 consists of 15 residues. V was pared by 4 bases and J by 8 bases, with 10 bases of the junction left unmatched. DNA of the CDR3: TGTGCCAGCAGTGTGATGGACAGGGAACAGGAGCCCCAGCATTTT. Translation: CASSVMDREQEPQHF.

This clonotype turned up a few times. The chain carries TRBV12-3 or TRBV12-4 and TRBJ1-4; D gene unclear. The CDR3 is 13 residues long. Trimming took 6 bases from V and 0 from J, leaving 5 bases between them. The CDR3: CASSASTNEKLFF. CDR3 nucleotide sequence: TGTGCCAGCAGCGCGTCAACTAATGAAAAACTGTTTTTT.